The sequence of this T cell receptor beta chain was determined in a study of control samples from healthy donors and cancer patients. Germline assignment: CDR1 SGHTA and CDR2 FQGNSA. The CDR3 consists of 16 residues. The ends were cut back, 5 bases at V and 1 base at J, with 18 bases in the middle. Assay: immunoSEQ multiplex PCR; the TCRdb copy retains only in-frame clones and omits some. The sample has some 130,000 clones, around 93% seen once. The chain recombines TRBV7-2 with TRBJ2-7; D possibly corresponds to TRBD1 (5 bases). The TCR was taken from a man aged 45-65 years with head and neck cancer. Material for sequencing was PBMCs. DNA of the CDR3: TGTGCCAGCAGCGAACTCCGGGCCAAGGGGTCCTACGAGCAGTACTTC. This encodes CASSELRAKGSYEQYF.